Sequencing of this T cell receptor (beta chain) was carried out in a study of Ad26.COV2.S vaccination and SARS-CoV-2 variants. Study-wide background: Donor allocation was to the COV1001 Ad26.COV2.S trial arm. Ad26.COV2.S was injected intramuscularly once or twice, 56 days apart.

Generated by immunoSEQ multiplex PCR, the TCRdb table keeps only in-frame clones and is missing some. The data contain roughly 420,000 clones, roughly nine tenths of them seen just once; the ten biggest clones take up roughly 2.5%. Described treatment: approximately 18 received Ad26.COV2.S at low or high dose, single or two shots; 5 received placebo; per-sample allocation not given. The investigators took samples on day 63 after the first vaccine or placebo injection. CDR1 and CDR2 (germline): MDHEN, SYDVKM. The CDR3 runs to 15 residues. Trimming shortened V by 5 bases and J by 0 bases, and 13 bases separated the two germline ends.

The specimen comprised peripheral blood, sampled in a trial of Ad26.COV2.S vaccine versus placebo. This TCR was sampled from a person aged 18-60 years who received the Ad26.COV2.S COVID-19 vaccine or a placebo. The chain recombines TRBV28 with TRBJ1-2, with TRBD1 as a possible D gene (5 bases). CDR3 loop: CASSHYDRSNYGYTF. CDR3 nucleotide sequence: TGTGCCAGCAGTCACTACGACAGATCTAACTATGGCTACACCTTC.